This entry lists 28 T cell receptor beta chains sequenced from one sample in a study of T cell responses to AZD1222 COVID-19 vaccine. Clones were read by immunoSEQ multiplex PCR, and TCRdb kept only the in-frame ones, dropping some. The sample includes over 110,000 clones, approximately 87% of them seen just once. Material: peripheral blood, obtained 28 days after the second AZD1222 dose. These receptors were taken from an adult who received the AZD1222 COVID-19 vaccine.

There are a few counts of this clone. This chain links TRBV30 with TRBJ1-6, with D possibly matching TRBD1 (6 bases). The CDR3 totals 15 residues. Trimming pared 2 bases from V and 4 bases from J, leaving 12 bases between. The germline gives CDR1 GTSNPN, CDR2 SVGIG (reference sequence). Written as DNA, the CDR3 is TGTGCCTGGAGTCCCGGGACACCGTATAATTCACCCCTCCACTTT. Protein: CAWSPGTPYNSPLHF.

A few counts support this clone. The CDR3 nucleotides read TGTGCCAGTAGTACGGGACACTCCTACGAGCAGTACGTC. Encoded protein: CASSTGHSYEQYV. This rearrangement joins TRBV19 to TRBJ2-7; D may be TRBD1 (6 bases). The V end was cut by 4 bases, the J end by 0 bases, with 7 bases between. CDR1 and CDR2 (germline): LNHDA, SQIVND (reference sequence). CDR3 length: 13 residues.

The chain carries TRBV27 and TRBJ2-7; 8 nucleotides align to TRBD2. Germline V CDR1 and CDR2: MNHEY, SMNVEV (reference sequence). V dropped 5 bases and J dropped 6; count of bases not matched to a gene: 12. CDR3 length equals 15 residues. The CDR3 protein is CASSLTGLALGEQYV. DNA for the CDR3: TGTGCCAGCAGTCTTACCGGACTAGCTTTGGGCGAGCAGTACGTC.

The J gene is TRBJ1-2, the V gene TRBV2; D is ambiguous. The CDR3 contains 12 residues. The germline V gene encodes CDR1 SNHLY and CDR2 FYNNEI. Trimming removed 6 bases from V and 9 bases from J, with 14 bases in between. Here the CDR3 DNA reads TGTGCCAGCAGACAGCTCGGCGGTCGCTACACCTTC. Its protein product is CASRQLGGRYTF.

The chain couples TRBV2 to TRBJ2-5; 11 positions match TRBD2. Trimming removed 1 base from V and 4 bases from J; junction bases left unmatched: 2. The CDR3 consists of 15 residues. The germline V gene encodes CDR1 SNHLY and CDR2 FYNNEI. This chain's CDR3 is CASSEGLAGIETQYF. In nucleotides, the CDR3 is TGTGCCAGCAGTGAAGGACTAGCGGGGATAGAGACCCAGTACTTC.

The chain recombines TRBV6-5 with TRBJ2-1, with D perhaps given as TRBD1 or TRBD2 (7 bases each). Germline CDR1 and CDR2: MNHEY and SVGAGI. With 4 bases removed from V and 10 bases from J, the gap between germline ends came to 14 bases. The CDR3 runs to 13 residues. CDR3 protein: CASSSRGGGEQFF. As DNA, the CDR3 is TGTGCCAGCAGTTCCAGGGGGGGAGGCGAGCAGTTCTTC.

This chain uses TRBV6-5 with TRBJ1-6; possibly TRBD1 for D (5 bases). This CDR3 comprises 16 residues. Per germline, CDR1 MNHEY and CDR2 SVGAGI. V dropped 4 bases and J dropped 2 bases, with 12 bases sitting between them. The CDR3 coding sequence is TGTGCCAGCAGTTCTTCAAGGGACGCCTATAATTCACCCCTCCACTTT. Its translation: CASSSSRDAYNSPLHF.

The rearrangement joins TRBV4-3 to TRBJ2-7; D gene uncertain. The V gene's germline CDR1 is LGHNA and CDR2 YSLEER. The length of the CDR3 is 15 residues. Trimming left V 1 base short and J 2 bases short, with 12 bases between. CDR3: CASSQASGSPYEQYF. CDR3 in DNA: TGCGCCAGCAGCCAAGCATCGGGCAGCCCCTACGAGCAGTACTTC.

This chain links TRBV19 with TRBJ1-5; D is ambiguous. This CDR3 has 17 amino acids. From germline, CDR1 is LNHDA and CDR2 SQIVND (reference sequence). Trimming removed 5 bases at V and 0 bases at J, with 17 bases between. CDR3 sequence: CASSASRTLNSNQPQHF. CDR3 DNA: TGTGCCAGTAGTGCCTCCCGGACCCTGAATAGCAATCAGCCCCAGCATTTT.

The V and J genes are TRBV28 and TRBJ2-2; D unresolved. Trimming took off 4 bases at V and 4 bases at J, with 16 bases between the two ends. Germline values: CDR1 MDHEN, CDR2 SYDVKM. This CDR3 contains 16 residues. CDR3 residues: CASSSQGFVGTGELFF. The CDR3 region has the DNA TGTGCCAGCAGTTCACAAGGGTTCGTGGGCACCGGGGAGCTGTTTTTT. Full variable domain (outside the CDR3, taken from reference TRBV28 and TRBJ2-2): DVKVTQSSRYLVKRTGEKVFLECVQDMDHENMFWYRQDPGLGLRLIYFSYDVKMKEKGDIPEGYSVSREKKERFSLILESASTNQTSMYLCASSSQGFVGTGELFFGEGSRLTVL.

This CDR3 reads CASSPRGESNSPLHF. The CDR3 region has the DNA TGTGCCAGCAGCCCCAGGGGGGAAAGTAATTCACCCCTCCACTTT. This chain connects TRBV11-2 to TRBJ1-6, with 7 nucleotides matching TRBD1. This CDR3 is 15 amino acids long. In germline, CDR1 is SGHAT, CDR2 FQNNGV. V gave up 5 bases and J gave up 6 bases; unmatched junction bases: 7.

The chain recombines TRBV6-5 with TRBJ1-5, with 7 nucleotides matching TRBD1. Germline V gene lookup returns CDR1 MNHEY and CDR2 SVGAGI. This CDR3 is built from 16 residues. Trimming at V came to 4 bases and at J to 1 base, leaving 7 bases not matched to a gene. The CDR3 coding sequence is TGTGCCAGCAGTTCGACAGGGACGAGGAGCAATCAGCCCCAGCATTTT. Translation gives CASSSTGTRSNQPQHF.

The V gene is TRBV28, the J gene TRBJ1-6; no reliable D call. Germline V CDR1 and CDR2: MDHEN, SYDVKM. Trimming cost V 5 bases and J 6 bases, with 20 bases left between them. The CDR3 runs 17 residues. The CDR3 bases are TGTGCCAGCAGTCCTTACTCACCGAAAGGTCCTAATTCACCCCTCCACTTT. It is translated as CASSPYSPKGPNSPLHF.

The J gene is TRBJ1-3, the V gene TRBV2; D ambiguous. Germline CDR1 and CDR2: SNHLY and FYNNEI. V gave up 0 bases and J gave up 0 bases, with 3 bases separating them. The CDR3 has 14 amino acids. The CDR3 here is CASSEAGSGNTIYF. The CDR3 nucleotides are TGTGCCAGCAGTGAAGCAGGCTCTGGAAACACCATATATTTT.

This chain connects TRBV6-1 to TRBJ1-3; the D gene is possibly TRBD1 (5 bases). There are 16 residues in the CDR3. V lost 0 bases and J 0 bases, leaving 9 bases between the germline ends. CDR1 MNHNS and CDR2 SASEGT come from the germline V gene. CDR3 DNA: TGTGCCAGCAGTGAAGCGGGACGCAACTCTGGAAACACCATATATTTT. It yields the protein CASSEAGRNSGNTIYF.

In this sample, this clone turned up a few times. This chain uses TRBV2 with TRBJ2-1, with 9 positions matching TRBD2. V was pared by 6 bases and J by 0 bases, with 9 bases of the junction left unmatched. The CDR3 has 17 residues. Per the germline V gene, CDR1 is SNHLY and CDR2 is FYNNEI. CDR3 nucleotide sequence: TGTGCCAGCAGAAAGGGGCTAGCGGGAAGCTCCTACAATGAGCAGTTCTTC. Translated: CASRKGLAGSSYNEQFF.

Here the CDR3 reads CASSLRQGASSTGELFF. As DNA, the CDR3 is TGTGCCAGCAGCTTGCGACAGGGGGCATCGAGTACCGGGGAGCTGTTTTTT. This chain uses TRBV7-8 with TRBJ2-2, with 10 bases fitting TRBD1. The CDR3 runs 17 residues. CDR1 SGHVS and CDR2 FQNEAQ come from the germline V gene. V lost 3 bases to trimming and J lost 5 bases; unmatched junction nucleotides: 9.

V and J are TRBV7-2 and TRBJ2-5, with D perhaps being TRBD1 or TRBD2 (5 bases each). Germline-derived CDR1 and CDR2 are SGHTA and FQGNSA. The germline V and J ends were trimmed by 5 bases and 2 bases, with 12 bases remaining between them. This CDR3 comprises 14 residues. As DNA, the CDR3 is TGTGCCAGCAGCATGGGACCGCAACAAGAGACCCAGTACTTC. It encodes CASSMGPQQETQYF.

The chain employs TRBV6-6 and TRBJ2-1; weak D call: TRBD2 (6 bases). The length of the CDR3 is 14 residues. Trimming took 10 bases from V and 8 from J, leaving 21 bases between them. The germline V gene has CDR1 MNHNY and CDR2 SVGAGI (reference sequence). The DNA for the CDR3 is TGTGCCACCTCTGGAAGGGTGCGGGAAGATGAGCAGTTCTTC. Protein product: CATSGRVREDEQFF.

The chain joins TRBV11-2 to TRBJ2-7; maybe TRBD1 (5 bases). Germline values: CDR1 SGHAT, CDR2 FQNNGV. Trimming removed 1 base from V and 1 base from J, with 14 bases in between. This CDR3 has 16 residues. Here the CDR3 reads CASSLGGRSASYEQYF. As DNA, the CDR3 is TGTGCCAGCAGCTTAGGGGGCAGGTCAGCGTCCTACGAGCAGTACTTC.

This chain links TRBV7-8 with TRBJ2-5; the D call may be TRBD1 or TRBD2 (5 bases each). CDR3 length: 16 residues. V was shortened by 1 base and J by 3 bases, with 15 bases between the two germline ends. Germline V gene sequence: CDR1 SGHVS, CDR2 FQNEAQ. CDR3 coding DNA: TGTGCCAGCAGCTTAGTCCGGCCGGGACGCAAAGAGACCCAGTACTTC. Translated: CASSLVRPGRKETQYF.

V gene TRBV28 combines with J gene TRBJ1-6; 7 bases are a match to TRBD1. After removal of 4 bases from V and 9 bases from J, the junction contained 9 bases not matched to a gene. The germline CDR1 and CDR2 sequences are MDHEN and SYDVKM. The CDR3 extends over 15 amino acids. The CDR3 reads CASSSRTGGASPLHF. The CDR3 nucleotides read TGTGCCAGCAGTTCCCGGACAGGAGGAGCTTCACCCCTCCACTTT.

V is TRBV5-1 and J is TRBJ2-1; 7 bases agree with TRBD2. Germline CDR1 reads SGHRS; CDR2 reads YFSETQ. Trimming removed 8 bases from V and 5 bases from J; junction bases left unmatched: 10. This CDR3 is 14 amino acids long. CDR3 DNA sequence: TGCGCCAGTTCAGCTAGCGGAGGGAACAATGAGCAGTTCTTC. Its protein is CASSASGGNNEQFF.

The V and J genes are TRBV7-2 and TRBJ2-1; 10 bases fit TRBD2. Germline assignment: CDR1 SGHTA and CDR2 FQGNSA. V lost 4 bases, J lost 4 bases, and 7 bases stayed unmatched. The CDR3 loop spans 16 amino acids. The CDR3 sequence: CASSSTSGRGYNEQFF. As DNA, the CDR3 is TGTGCCAGCAGCTCAACAAGCGGGAGGGGATACAATGAGCAGTTCTTC.

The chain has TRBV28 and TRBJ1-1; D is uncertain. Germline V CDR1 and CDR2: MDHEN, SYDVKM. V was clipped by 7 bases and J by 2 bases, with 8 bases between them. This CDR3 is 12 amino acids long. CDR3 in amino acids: CASNNRNTEAFF. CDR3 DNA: TGTGCCAGCAACAACCGAAACACTGAAGCTTTCTTT. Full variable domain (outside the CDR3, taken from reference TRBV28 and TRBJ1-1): DVKVTQSSRYLVKRTGEKVFLECVQDMDHENMFWYRQDPGLGLRLIYFSYDVKMKEKGDIPEGYSVSREKKERFSLILESASTNQTSMYLCASNNRNTEAFFGQGTRLTVV.

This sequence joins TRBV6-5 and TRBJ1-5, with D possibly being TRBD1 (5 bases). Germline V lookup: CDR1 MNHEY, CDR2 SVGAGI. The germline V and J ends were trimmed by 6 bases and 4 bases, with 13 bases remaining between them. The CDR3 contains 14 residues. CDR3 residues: CASSPGGENQPQHF. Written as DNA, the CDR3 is TGTGCCAGCAGCCCGGGGGGGGAGAATCAGCCCCAGCATTTT.

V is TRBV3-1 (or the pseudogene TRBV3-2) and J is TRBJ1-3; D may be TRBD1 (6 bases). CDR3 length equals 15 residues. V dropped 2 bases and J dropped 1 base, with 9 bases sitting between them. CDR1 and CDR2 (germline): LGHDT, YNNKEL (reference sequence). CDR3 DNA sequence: TGTGCCAGCAGCCAAACCGGACAGTCTGGAAACACCATATATTTT. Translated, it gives CASSQTGQSGNTIYF.

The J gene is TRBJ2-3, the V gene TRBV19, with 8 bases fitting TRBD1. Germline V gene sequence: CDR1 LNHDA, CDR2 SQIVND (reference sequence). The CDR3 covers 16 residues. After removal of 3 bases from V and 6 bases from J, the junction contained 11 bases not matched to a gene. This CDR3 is CASSIFGTGNSDTQYF. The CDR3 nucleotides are TGTGCCAGTAGTATTTTCGGGACAGGAAATTCGGATACGCAGTATTTT. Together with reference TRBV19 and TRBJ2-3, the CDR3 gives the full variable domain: DGGITQSPKYLFRKEGQNVTLSCEQNLNHDAMYWYRQDPGQGLRLIYYSQIVNDFQKGDIAEGYSVSREKKESFPLTVTSAQKNPTAFYLCASSIFGTGNSDTQYFGPGTRLTVL.